In its sample, the clone carrying this T cell receptor beta chain was seen many times. Antigen unknown. CDR1 is LGHNA and CDR2 is YNFKEQ in the germline V gene. The CDR3 has 17 amino acids. The ends were cut back, 0 bases at V and 7 bases at J, with 16 bases in the middle. The TCR beta libraries were generated through quantitative 5'-RACE incorporating molecular barcodes. TCRdb ran MiXCR on the 5' RACE reads and lists one entry per CDR3 protein. The table records about 190,000 distinct CDR3 sequences, over 10% of them present only once. The data stem from a study of CD8 T cells in ankylosing spondylitis. Study results and caveats: A number of the motif variants had already been described in reactive arthritis synovial fluid and blood.

This TCR came from a female donor with ankylosing spondylitis or in good health (not recorded which). Source material: blood, either unsorted or a sorted T cell fraction (not recorded which). The chain links TRBV4-2 to TRBJ1-6; a possible D gene is TRBD1 (5 bases). The CDR3 is CASSQEAGTANNSPLHF. CDR3 DNA: TGTGCCAGCAGCCAAGAAGCCGGGACGGCCAACAATTCACCCCTCCACTTT.